This TCR beta chain originates from a study of blood T cell repertoires in COVID-19. The wider study: Sources were T cells, B-cell-depleted T cells, or PBMCs; the material itself was cDNA or gDNA.

CDR1 SGHRS and CDR2 YFSETQ come from the germline V gene. The CDR3 loop spans 15 amino acids. V shed 0 bases and J shed 4 bases, with 11 bases lying between them. Produced via immunoSEQ multiplex PCR; TCRdb's table is partial and in-frame only. The sample carries some 45,000 clones, 80% to 90% recorded once. Sequenced: peripheral blood. V is TRBV5-1 and J is TRBJ1-5; D ambiguous. This clonotype was sampled from a man aged 60 to 69 with active COVID-19. CDR3 sequence: CASSLEGGLNQPQHF. The CDR3 DNA is TGCGCCAGCAGCTTGGAGGGAGGATTGAATCAGCCCCAGCATTTT. The whole variable domain, remainder taken from reference TRBV5-1 and TRBJ1-5, is KAGVTQTPRYLIKTRGQQVTLSCSPISGHRSVSWYQQTPGQGLQFLFEYFSETQRNKGNFPGRFSGRQFSNSRSEMNVSTLELGDSALYLCASSLEGGLNQPQHFGDGTRLSIL.